This T cell receptor (beta chain) stems from a study of T cells after yellow fever vaccination. Study-wide results and caveats: The presence of abundant clonotypes contaminating from the bulk population was possible in FACS-sorted repertoires.

Trimming at V came to 3 bases and at J to 4 bases, leaving 8 bases not matched to a gene. Per germline, CDR1 SGHRS and CDR2 YFSETQ. This CDR3 comprises 17 residues. This clonotype occurred many times. Its antigen is unknown. One entry per CDR3 protein results from TCRdb running MiXCR on the 5' RACE reads. The data show 250,000 or so distinct CDR3 sequences, with more than 3.5% seen just once and about a fifth held by the top ten. This chain joins TRBV5-1 and TRBJ2-1; 12 bases agree with TRBD2. This specimen consisted of PBMCs, obtained 15 days after the yellow fever booster vaccination. This sequence originates from a man between 18 and 35 years old who received the YFV17D yellow fever vaccine. This CDR3 reads CASSSEASGGGYNEQFF. The CDR3 DNA is TGCGCCAGCAGCTCGGAAGCTAGCGGGGGGGGATACAATGAGCAGTTCTTC.